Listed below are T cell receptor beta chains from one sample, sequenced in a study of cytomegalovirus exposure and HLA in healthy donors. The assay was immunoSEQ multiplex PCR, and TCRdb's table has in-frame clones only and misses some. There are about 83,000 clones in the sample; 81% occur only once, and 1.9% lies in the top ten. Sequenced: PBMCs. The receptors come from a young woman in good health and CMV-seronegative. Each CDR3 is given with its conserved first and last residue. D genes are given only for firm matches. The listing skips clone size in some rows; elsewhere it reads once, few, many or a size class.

CASSLGGPTEAFF	TGTGCCAGCAGCTTGGGGGGGCCCACTGAAGCTTTCTTT	.	TRBJ1-1	.	TRBV5-4
CASSLRGSISAEQFF	TGCGCCAGCAGCTTGCGGGGTAGCATATCCGCTGAGCAGTTCTTC	.	TRBJ2-1	.	TRBV4-3
CASSALDRTYGYTF	TGTGCCAGCAGTGCCCTGGACAGAACCTATGGCTACACCTTC	.	TRBJ1-2	.	TRBV2
CASSFAGDSNQPQHF	TGTGCCAGCAGTTTTGCGGGGGATAGCAATCAGCCCCAGCATTTT	.	TRBJ1-5	.	TRBV28
CASSNLGLAGGRTGELFF	TGTGCCAGTAGTAATTTAGGACTAGCGGGAGGAAGGACCGGGGAGCTGTTTTTT	.	TRBJ2-2	TRBD2	TRBV19
CASGPGQTTYEQYF	TGTGCCAGCGGGCCGGGACAGACCACCTACGAGCAGTACTTC	once	TRBJ2-7	TRBD1	TRBV5-4
CASSTGTGGPGQFF	TGTGCCAGCAGTACTGGAACAGGGGGCCCGGGGCAGTTCTTC	.	TRBJ2-1	TRBD1	TRBV6-6
CASSDFTDRAAFF	TGCGCCAGCAGTGATTTTACGGACAGGGCAGCTTTCTTT	.	TRBJ1-1	TRBD1	TRBV10-1
CASSPSIFNEQFF	TGTGCCAGCAGCCCTAGCATTTTTAATGAGCAGTTCTTC	.	TRBJ2-1	.	TRBV7-9
CASEIKMNTEAFF	TGTGCCAGCGAGATAAAGATGAACACTGAAGCTTTCTTT	.	TRBJ1-1	.	TRBV18
CASSKLAGVSYNEQFF	TGTGCCAGTAGTAAACTAGCGGGAGTATCCTACAATGAGCAGTTCTTC	.	TRBJ2-1	TRBD2	TRBV19
CASSQITGSTEAFF	TGTGCCAGCAGCCAAATTACAGGTTCCACTGAAGCTTTCTTT	.	TRBJ1-1	.	TRBV14
CASSLAGRRDGYTF	TGTGCCAGCAGCTTAGCAGGGCGCAGGGATGGCTACACCTTC	.	TRBJ1-2	.	TRBV7-9
CASSQRESRETQYF	TGTGCCAGCAGCCAGCGGGAGTCACGGGAGACCCAGTACTTC	.	TRBJ2-5	TRBD2	TRBV19
CASSLESGRAVDEQFF	TGTGCCAGCAGCCTCGAAAGCGGGAGGGCCGTCGATGAGCAGTTCTTC	.	TRBJ2-1	TRBD2	TRBV5-4
CASSPSSYNEQFF	TGTGCCAGCTCCCCCAGCTCCTACAATGAGCAGTTCTTC	.	TRBJ2-1	.	TRBV2
CASSTGGSYGYTF	TGCGCCAGCAGCACAGGGGGTAGCTATGGCTACACCTTC	.	TRBJ1-2	TRBD1	TRBV5-1
CASSQDPPRFYEQYF	TGTGCCAGCAGCCAAGATCCCCCGCGGTTTTACGAGCAGTACTTC	.	TRBJ2-7	.	TRBV14
CASSEQGGGANVLTF	TGTGCCAGCTCAGAACAGGGCGGTGGGGCCAACGTCCTGACTTTC	once	TRBJ2-6	.	TRBV18
CASSVGQGPGANVLTF	TGTGCCAGCAGCGTGGGGCAGGGCCCTGGGGCCAACGTCCTGACTTTC	once	TRBJ2-6	.	TRBV9
CASSPPSVGGAQYF	TGTGCCAGCTCACCGCCCTCGGTGGGGGGGGCGCAGTATTTT	.	TRBJ2-3	TRBD2	TRBV18
CASSPGQGRNTEAFF	TGTGCCAGCTCACCTGGCCAGGGAAGGAACACTGAAGCTTTCTTT	.	TRBJ1-1	.	TRBV18
CASSESRTGGYTF	TGTGCCAGCAGTGAATCGAGGACAGGGGGGTACACCTTC	.	TRBJ1-2	TRBD1	TRBV25-1
CASSRGLAGLRSYEQYF	TGTGCCAGCAGTCGGGGTTTAGCGGGACTTCGCTCCTACGAGCAGTACTTC	.	TRBJ2-7	TRBD2	TRBV28
CASSERRGNTEAFF	TGTGCCAGCAGTGAACGTCGCGGGAACACTGAAGCTTTCTTT	once	TRBJ1-1	.	TRBV6-1
CASELRYEQYF	TGTGCCAGCGAGCTGCGCTACGAGCAGTACTTC	once	TRBJ2-7	.	TRBV25-1
CASSSSSYEQYF	TGCGCCAGCAGCTCGAGCTCCTACGAGCAGTACTTC	.	TRBJ2-7	.	TRBV5-1
CASSLNSGKGETQYF	TGCGCCAGCAGCTTAAATAGCGGGAAGGGAGAGACCCAGTACTTC	.	TRBJ2-5	TRBD2	TRBV5-1
CASLGETGEKDYGYTF	TGTGCCAGTTTGGGGGAGACAGGAGAAAAAGACTATGGCTACACCTTC	.	TRBJ1-2	.	TRBV19
CASSSPGLGDRSSYEQYF	TGTGCCAGCAGTTCCCCCGGGCTTGGAGACAGGAGCTCCTACGAGCAGTACTTC	.	TRBJ2-7	.	TRBV28
CASRPSGRPNNEQFF	TGTGCCAGCAGACCAAGCGGGAGGCCTAACAATGAGCAGTTCTTC	.	TRBJ2-1	TRBD2	TRBV6-5
CASSLLSKGHYNSPLHF	TGTGCCAGCAGTTTACTCTCGAAGGGACATTATAATTCACCCCTCCACTTT	.	TRBJ1-6	.	TRBV27
CASSDPTGGYNEQFF	TGTGCCAGCAGTGACCCCACGGGAGGCTACAATGAGCAGTTCTTC	.	TRBJ2-1	TRBD2	TRBV25-1
CASSDGPGLAAYEQYF	TGCGCCAGCAGCGACGGACCAGGACTAGCGGCCTACGAGCAGTACTTC	.	TRBJ2-7	TRBD2	TRBV5-1
CAIGSPGAEAFF	TGTGCCATCGGTAGTCCGGGGGCTGAAGCTTTCTTT	.	TRBJ1-1	.	TRBV10-3
CASSFLTGNQETQYF	TGTGCCAGCAGTTTCCTGACAGGGAACCAAGAGACCCAGTACTTC	.	TRBJ2-5	TRBD1	TRBV28
CASSGGTGNFYEQYF	TGTGCCAGCTCCGGAGGGACAGGGAATTTCTACGAGCAGTACTTC	.	TRBJ2-7	TRBD1	TRBV7-9
CASSNSWREEAFF	TGTGCCAGCAGCAATAGCTGGAGGGAAGAAGCTTTCTTT	once	TRBJ1-1	.	TRBV9
CASSPSSASQTQYF	TGTGCCAGTAGTCCTTCTAGCGCCTCCCAGACCCAGTACTTC	.	TRBJ2-5	.	TRBV19
CASSRNSGGNQPQHF	TGTGCCAGCAGTAGGAACTCAGGTGGCAATCAGCCCCAGCATTTT	.	TRBJ1-5	.	TRBV27
CASSLRGQGGSEQYF	TGTGCCAGCAGCTTACGGGGACAGGGAGGGTCCGAGCAGTACTTC	.	TRBJ2-7	TRBD1	TRBV7-9
CAWSSLYGYTF	TGTGCCTGGAGTTCACTCTATGGCTACACCTTC	.	TRBJ1-2	.	TRBV30